This T cell receptor (beta chain) was retrieved from a study of CD8 T cells in Susac syndrome. Random hexamers were used to reverse transcribe the RNA input (about 0.5 to 1 ug). Amplification of TCR beta CDR3 spanned 54 Vbeta and 13 Jbeta via immunoSEQ multiplex PCR. One entry per CDR3 protein results from TCRdb running MiXCR on the immunoSEQ multiplex PCR reads. The table shows 150,000 to 200,000 distinct CDR3 sequences, with around 94% occurring only once. Relapsing-remitting disease, either stable or active, was present in the treatment-naive patients who were the multiple sclerosis controls. Negative isolation was applied to CD8+ and CD4+ T cells, and FACS enrichment was applied to TEMRA cells. CDR3 length: 14 amino acids. Germline CDR1 and CDR2: SGHKS and YYEKEE (reference sequence). With 0 bases removed from V and 8 bases from J, the gap between germline ends came to 14 bases.

The sample comprised CD4+ T cells from PBMCs. This sequence originates from a human donor with multiple sclerosis. The chain couples TRBV5-5 to TRBJ1-2, with D hard to call. CDR3 loop: CASSLVPPFRGYTF. Written as DNA, the CDR3 is TGTGCCAGCAGCTTGGTGCCTCCCTTTAGGGGCTACACCTTC.